This T cell receptor (beta chain) is drawn from a study of CD8 T cells in ankylosing spondylitis. Regarding the study as a whole: Certain motif variants had earlier been reported in reactive arthritis synovial fluid and blood.

TCRdb independently ran MiXCR on the 5' RACE reads; one entry per CDR3 protein. The sample carries 240,000 or so distinct CDR3 sequences, around 9.2% recorded once. The sample holds a few counts of this clonotype. What it binds is not known. CDR1 and CDR2 from the germline V gene are DFQATT and SNEGSKA (reference sequence). The ends were cut back, 0 bases at V and 0 bases at J, with 9 bases in the middle. This CDR3 spans 16 amino acids. Material for sequencing was blood, either unsorted or a sorted T cell fraction (not recorded which). The clonotype originates from a male donor with ankylosing spondylitis or in good health (not recorded which). The chain recombines TRBV20-1 with TRBJ1-6; D is unclear. CDR3 protein: CSAREAMSSYNSPLHF. DNA of the CDR3: TGCAGTGCTAGAGAGGCCATGAGCTCCTATAATTCACCCCTCCACTTT.